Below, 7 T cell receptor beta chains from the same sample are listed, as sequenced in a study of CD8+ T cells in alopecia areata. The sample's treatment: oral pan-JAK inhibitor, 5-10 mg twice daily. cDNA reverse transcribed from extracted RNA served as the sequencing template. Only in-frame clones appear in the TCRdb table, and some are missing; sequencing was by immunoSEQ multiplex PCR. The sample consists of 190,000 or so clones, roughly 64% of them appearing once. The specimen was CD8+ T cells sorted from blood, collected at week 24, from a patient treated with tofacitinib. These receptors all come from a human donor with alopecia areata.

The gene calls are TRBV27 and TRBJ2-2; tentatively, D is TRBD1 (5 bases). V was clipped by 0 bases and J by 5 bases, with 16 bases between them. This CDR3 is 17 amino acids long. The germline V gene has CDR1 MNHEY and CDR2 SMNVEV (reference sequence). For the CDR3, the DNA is TGTGCCAGCAGTTTATCGGGCCAGGGTCGTATTACCGGGGAGCTGTTTTTT. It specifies CASSLSGQGRITGELFF.

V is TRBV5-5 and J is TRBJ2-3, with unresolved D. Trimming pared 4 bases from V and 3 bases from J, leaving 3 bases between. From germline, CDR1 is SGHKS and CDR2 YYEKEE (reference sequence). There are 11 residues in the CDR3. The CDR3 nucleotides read TGTGCCAGCAGCGTAACAGATACGCAGTATTTT. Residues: CASSVTDTQYF.

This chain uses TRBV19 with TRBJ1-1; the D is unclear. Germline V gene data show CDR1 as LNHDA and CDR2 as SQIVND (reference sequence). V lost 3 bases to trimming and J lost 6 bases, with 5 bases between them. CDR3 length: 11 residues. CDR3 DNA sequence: TGTGCCAGTAGTATGTCTGCTGAAGCTTTCTTT. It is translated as CASSMSAEAFF.

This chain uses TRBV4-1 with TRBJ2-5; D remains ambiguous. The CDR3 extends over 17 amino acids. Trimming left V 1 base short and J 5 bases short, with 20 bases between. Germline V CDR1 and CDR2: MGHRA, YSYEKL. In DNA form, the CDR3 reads TGCGCCAGCAGCCAAGTCGCAGGTAGGCGGCGTTTGGAGACCCAGTACTTC. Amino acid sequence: CASSQVAGRRRLETQYF.

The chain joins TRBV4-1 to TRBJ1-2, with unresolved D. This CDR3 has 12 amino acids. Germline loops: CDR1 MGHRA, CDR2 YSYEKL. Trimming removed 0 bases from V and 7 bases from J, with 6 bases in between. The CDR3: CASSQEALGYTF. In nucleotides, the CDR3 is TGCGCCAGCAGCCAAGAGGCCCTTGGCTACACCTTC.

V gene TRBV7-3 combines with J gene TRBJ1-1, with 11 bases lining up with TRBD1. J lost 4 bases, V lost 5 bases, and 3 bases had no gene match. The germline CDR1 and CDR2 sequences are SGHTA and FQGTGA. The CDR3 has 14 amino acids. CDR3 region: CASSMGQGGTEAFF. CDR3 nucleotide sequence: TGTGCCAGCAGCATGGGACAGGGGGGCACTGAAGCTTTCTTT.

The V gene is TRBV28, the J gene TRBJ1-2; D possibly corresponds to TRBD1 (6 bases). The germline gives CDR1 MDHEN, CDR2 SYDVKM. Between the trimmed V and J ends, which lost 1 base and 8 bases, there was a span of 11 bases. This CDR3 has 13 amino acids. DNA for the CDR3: TGTGCCAGCAGTTTATCACAGGGCAGCGGCTACACCTTC. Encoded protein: CASSLSQGSGYTF.